These 26 T cell receptor beta chains came from one sample sequenced in a study of cytomegalovirus exposure and HLA in healthy donors. Using immunoSEQ multiplex PCR, the repertoire was profiled, and TCRdb retains in-frame clones only, with some absent. This table holds 220,000 or so clones, around 78% found once. Source material: PBMCs. The receptors were sampled from a woman aged 18-30 years in good health and CMV-seronegative.

The chain employs TRBV2 and TRBJ2-3; the match to TRBD1 covers 7 bases. Germline CDR1 reads SNHLY; CDR2 reads FYNNEI. The length of the CDR3 is 15 residues. Germline trimming cut 6 bases from V and 2 bases from J; bases unmatched to any gene: 8. For the CDR3, the DNA is TGTGCCAGCAGCGAGACAGGGTTCCCCACAGATACGCAGTATTTT. Its protein product is CASSETGFPTDTQYF. Variable domain in full (rest from reference TRBV2 and TRBJ2-3): EPEVTQTPSHQVTQMGQEVILRCVPISNHLYFYWYRQILGQKVEFLVSFYNNEISEKSEIFDDQFSVERPDGSNFTLKIRSTKLEDSAMYFCASSETGFPTDTQYFGPGTRLTVL.

This chain uses TRBV2 with TRBJ1-5, with 7 nucleotides matching TRBD1. The germline V gene encodes CDR1 SNHLY and CDR2 FYNNEI. Trimming removed 8 bases from V and 2 bases from J; junction bases left unmatched: 6. CDR3 length equals 14 residues. CDR3 coding DNA: TGTGCCAGCCATCGAGGGGGCGGCAATCAGCCCCAGCATTTT. Its protein product is CASHRGGGNQPQHF.

V gene TRBV2 combines with J gene TRBJ2-3; no reliable D call. The V end lost 4 bases, the J end lost 5 bases, and 10 bases lay between the germline ends. CDR3 length: 13 residues. Germline V CDR1 and CDR2: SNHLY, FYNNEI. The CDR3 bases are TGTGCCAGCAGTGGGGAAGCCGGAGATACGCAGTATTTT. This codes for CASSGEAGDTQYF.

J is TRBJ2-3 and V is TRBV30, with D possibly TRBD2 on 6 matching bases. V was clipped by 7 bases and J by 4 bases, with 15 bases between them. The CDR3 is made up of 13 amino acids. CDR1 GTSNPN and CDR2 SVGIG come from the germline V gene (reference sequence). Written as DNA, the CDR3 is TGTGCCTTGGGGTGGCGGGGAGCAGATACGCAGTATTTT. Amino acid sequence: CALGWRGADTQYF.

The chain joins TRBV5-5 to TRBJ2-7, with D possibly TRBD2 on 6 matching bases. Germline V gene lookup returns CDR1 SGHKS and CDR2 YYEKEE (reference sequence). The V end was cut by 3 bases, the J end by 0 bases, with 10 bases between. The CDR3 is 14 amino acids. The CDR3, as DNA: TGTGCCAGCAGCTCAGGAGGGGACTCCTACGAGCAGTACTTC. Its translation: CASSSGGDSYEQYF.

There are a few counts of this clone. This chain connects TRBV5-1 to TRBJ2-1; 8 nucleotides agree with TRBD1. CDR1 SGHRS and CDR2 YFSETQ come from the germline V gene. This CDR3 comprises 14 residues. Trimming took 2 bases from V and 10 from J; bases not matched to a gene: 8. The CDR3: CASSLTGQEWEQFF. The CDR3 nucleotides are TGCGCCAGCAGCTTAACGGGACAGGAGTGGGAGCAGTTCTTC.

This clone was recorded once. The chain uses TRBV7-2 and TRBJ1-5, with D unclear. Germline assignment: CDR1 SGHTA and CDR2 FQGNSA. The CDR3 sequence is 16 residues long. Trimming left V 5 bases short and J 2 bases short, with 16 bases between. This CDR3 reads CASSPSGGSGNQPQHF. The DNA of the CDR3 is TGTGCCAGCAGCCCCTCGGGAGGCAGTGGCAATCAGCCCCAGCATTTT. Drawing the rest from reference TRBV7-2 and TRBJ1-5, the complete variable domain is GAGVSQSPSNKVTEKGKDVELRCDPISGHTALYWYRQSLGQGLEFLIYFQGNSAPDKSGLPSDRFSAERTGGSVSTLTIQRTQQEDSAVYLCASSPSGGSGNQPQHFGDGTRLSIL.

The rearrangement links TRBV7-3 to TRBJ1-1, with D possibly TRBD1 on 5 matching bases. The V gene's germline CDR1 is SGHTA and CDR2 FQGTGA. The CDR3 is made up of 13 amino acids. The germline V and J ends were trimmed by 3 bases and 3 bases, with 8 bases remaining between them. CDR3 region: CASSFGGDTEAFF. The CDR3 region has the DNA TGTGCCAGCAGCTTCGGGGGAGACACTGAAGCTTTCTTT.

Concerning this clone itself: One junction end disagrees with the germline gene, perhaps due to a read error. The rearrangement joins TRBV29-1 to TRBJ1-1; no reliable D call. The germline V gene has CDR1 SQVTM and CDR2 ANQGSEA. The CDR3 is 12 amino acids. The CDR3 DNA follows: TGCAGCGTCGAAGAGGATGTGAGTGCGGCTTTCTTT. Residues: CSVEEDVSAAFF.

The chain couples TRBV6-5 to TRBJ2-7; TRBD2 might be the D (6 bases). The CDR3 contains 15 residues. V was pared by 6 bases and J by 1 base, with 16 bases between. Germline V lookup: CDR1 MNHEY, CDR2 SVGAGI. The CDR3 coding sequence is TGTGCCAGCAGGCCGCCGGGGGAGAGATCCTACGAGCAGTACTTC. The encoded protein is CASRPPGERSYEQYF.

The chain is built from TRBV11-1 and TRBJ1-1; the D gene is possibly TRBD1 (6 bases). The V gene lost 5 bases and the J gene lost 3 bases, with 10 bases spanning the gap. Germline V gene lookup returns CDR1 SGHAT and CDR2 FQDESV (reference sequence). The CDR3 spans 13 residues. The CDR3 sequence is CASSRAGDTEAFF. CDR3 in DNA: TGTGCCAGCAGCCGCGCAGGGGACACTGAAGCTTTCTTT. Full variable domain (missing parts from reference TRBV11-1 and TRBJ1-1): EAEVAQSPRYKITEKSQAVAFWCDPISGHATLYWYRQILGQGPELLVQFQDESVVDDSQLPKDRFSAERLKGVDSTLKIQPAELGDSAMYLCASSRAGDTEAFFGQGTRLTVV.

This clone was counted between two and nine times. This chain links TRBV7-3 with TRBJ1-5, with D maybe TRBD1 (5 bases). With 5 bases removed from V and 5 bases from J, the gap between germline ends came to 10 bases. Per the germline V gene, CDR1 is SGHTA and CDR2 is FQGTGA. This CDR3 has 13 residues. This chain's CDR3 is CASSLGEDQPQHF. In nucleotides, the CDR3 is TGTGCCAGCAGCCTGGGGGAGGATCAGCCCCAGCATTTT. Combining the CDR3 with reference TRBV7-3 and TRBJ1-5 gives the whole variable domain GAGVSQTPSNKVTEKGKYVELRCDPISGHTALYWYRQSLGQGPEFLIYFQGTGAADDSGLPNDRFFAVRPEGSVSTLKIQRTERGDSAVYLCASSLGEDQPQHFGDGTRLSIL.

This clone has just a few counts. J is TRBJ1-2 and V is TRBV27; 7 positions agree with TRBD1. The CDR3 loop spans 14 amino acids. The germline V gene has CDR1 MNHEY and CDR2 SMNVEV (reference sequence). V shed 5 bases and J 7 bases; nucleotides not matched to a gene: 10. For the CDR3, the DNA is TGTGCCAGCAGTCCGGGACAGCCGACCCGTGGCTACACCTTC. Translation gives CASSPGQPTRGYTF.

The chain employs TRBV4-1 and TRBJ1-6; TRBD1 matches at 10 bases. The germline gives CDR1 MGHRA, CDR2 YSYEKL. J lost 6 bases, V lost 3 bases, and 11 bases had no gene match. The CDR3 runs to 18 residues. The DNA of the CDR3 is TGCGCCAGCAGCCATATGGGACAGGGGAAGGGTAGTAATTCACCCCTCCACTTT. As protein: CASSHMGQGKGSNSPLHF.

V is TRBV27 and J is TRBJ2-7; D might be TRBD1 (6 bases). The CDR3 contains 15 residues. V lost 10 bases and J lost 2, with 21 bases in between. Germline V gives CDR1 MNHEY, CDR2 SMNVEV (reference sequence). The CDR3 DNA reads as TGTGCCACCACTCTAAGGTCTGGGGACACCTACGAGCAGTACTTC. It specifies CATTLRSGDTYEQYF.

This clone showed up just a few times. The rearrangement links TRBV2 to TRBJ1-2; D gene uncertain. CDR3 size: 13 residues. Trimming removed 6 bases from V and 3 bases from J, with 11 bases in between. The germline CDR1 and CDR2 sequences are SNHLY and FYNNEI. DNA of the CDR3: TGTGCCAGCAGGACGGCAACCTACTATGGCTACACCTTC. Encoded protein: CASRTATYYGYTF.

This clone was recorded a few times. CDR3 region: CASSEALQRGGQPQHF. Written as DNA, the CDR3 is TGTGCCAGCAGTGAAGCGCTCCAAAGGGGCGGTCAGCCCCAGCATTTT. The rearrangement joins TRBV2 to TRBJ1-5; D possibly corresponds to TRBD1 (5 bases). Germline V gene lookup returns CDR1 SNHLY and CDR2 FYNNEI. CDR3 length: 16 amino acids. Trimming removed 0 bases at V and 6 bases at J, with 15 bases between.

This sequence joins TRBV9 and TRBJ1-2; D perhaps matches TRBD1 (5 bases). There are 14 residues in the CDR3. The germline V gene encodes CDR1 SGDLS and CDR2 YYNGEE. V was shortened by 3 bases and J by 8 bases, with 17 bases between the two germline ends. The CDR3 bases are TGTGCCAGCAGCGATGGGAGGGGTCGGGGCGGCTACACCTTC. It translates to CASSDGRGRGGYTF.

CDR3: CASSGTSILTDTQYF. The CDR3 nucleotides read TGTGCCAGCAGCGGGACTTCCATTCTCACAGATACGCAGTATTTT. The genes are TRBV2 and TRBJ2-3, with D possibly being TRBD2 (6 bases). CDR1 and CDR2 from the germline V gene are SNHLY and FYNNEI. V shed 6 bases and J shed 2 bases, with 15 bases lying between them. The CDR3 length is 15 residues.

The chain recombines TRBV30 with TRBJ1-3; 8 bases line up with TRBD1. V shed 3 bases and J 2 bases; nucleotides not matched to a gene: 6. The CDR3 contains 15 residues. Germline V gene lookup returns CDR1 GTSNPN and CDR2 SVGIG (reference sequence). CDR3 in amino acids: CAWSTPTGAGNTIYF. As DNA, the CDR3 is TGTGCCTGGAGCACCCCGACAGGGGCTGGAAACACCATATATTTT. Looking up the rest from reference TRBV30 and TRBJ1-3 gives the full variable domain: SQTIHQWPATLVQPVGSPLSLECTVEGTSNPNLYWYRQAAGRGLQLLFYSVGIGQISSEVPQNLSASRPQDRQFILSSKKLLLSDSGFYLCAWSTPTGAGNTIYFGEGSWLTVV.

The chain links TRBV27 to TRBJ1-1; D not certain. The CDR3 is 15 residues long. V was shortened by 6 bases and J by 4 bases, with 18 bases between the two germline ends. CDR1 is MNHEY, CDR2 SMNVEV, per germline (reference sequence). CDR3 coding DNA: TGTGCCAGCAGCCCGGGAACAGCGAGGCCCACTGAAGCTTTCTTT. As protein: CASSPGTARPTEAFF.

The chain uses TRBV19 and TRBJ1-2; D possibly corresponds to TRBD1 (6 bases). This CDR3 is 12 amino acids long. Per germline, CDR1 LNHDA and CDR2 SQIVND (reference sequence). V was trimmed by 5 bases and J by 8 bases, leaving 12 bases between them. DNA of the CDR3: TGTGCCAGTAGTCTTACAGGGAACGGCTACACCTTC. Translated, it gives CASSLTGNGYTF. The full variable domain, with the rest looked up from reference TRBV19 and TRBJ1-2, is DGGITQSPKYLFRKEGQNVTLSCEQNLNHDAMYWYRQDPGQGLRLIYYSQIVNDFQKGDIAEGYSVSREKKESFPLTVTSAQKNPTAFYLCASSLTGNGYTFGSGTRLTVV.

This clone was found once. The chain recombines TRBV7-8 with TRBJ2-3; TRBD2 might be the D (5 bases). V was shortened by 2 bases and J by 1 base, with 10 bases between the two germline ends. This CDR3 comprises 15 residues. Germline V gene sequence: CDR1 SGHVS, CDR2 FQNEAQ. CDR3 DNA: TGTGCCAGCAGCTTAAGCGGACCCCGCACAGATACGCAGTATTTT. Protein: CASSLSGPRTDTQYF.

V and J are TRBV19 and TRBJ1-2; TRBD1 matches at 8 bases. Germline loops: CDR1 LNHDA, CDR2 SQIVND (reference sequence). The CDR3 runs to 13 residues. The trim removed 4 bases at V and 8 bases at J, leaving 6 bases unmatched. The CDR3 region has the DNA TGTGCCAGTAGTACGCGGACAGGGTTCGGCTACACCTTC. Protein product: CASSTRTGFGYTF.

The V gene is TRBV2, the J gene TRBJ2-1; D gene uncertain. CDR3 length equals 15 residues. In germline, CDR1 is SNHLY, CDR2 FYNNEI. V was pared by 7 bases and J by 0 bases, with 13 bases between. CDR3 in amino acids: CASTRPGPSYNEQFF. The CDR3, as DNA: TGTGCCAGCACTCGGCCGGGCCCCTCCTACAATGAGCAGTTCTTC.

This clone was found once. The V gene is TRBV7-3, the J gene TRBJ1-1; 7 positions agree with TRBD1. Per the germline V gene, CDR1 is SGHTA and CDR2 is FQGTGA. Trimming cost V 2 bases and J 11 bases; bases outside gene matches: 8. This CDR3 has 13 residues. The CDR3 DNA is TGTGCCAGCAGCTTATCCCCAGGGGGGAGCGCTTTCTTT. It translates to CASSLSPGGSAFF.